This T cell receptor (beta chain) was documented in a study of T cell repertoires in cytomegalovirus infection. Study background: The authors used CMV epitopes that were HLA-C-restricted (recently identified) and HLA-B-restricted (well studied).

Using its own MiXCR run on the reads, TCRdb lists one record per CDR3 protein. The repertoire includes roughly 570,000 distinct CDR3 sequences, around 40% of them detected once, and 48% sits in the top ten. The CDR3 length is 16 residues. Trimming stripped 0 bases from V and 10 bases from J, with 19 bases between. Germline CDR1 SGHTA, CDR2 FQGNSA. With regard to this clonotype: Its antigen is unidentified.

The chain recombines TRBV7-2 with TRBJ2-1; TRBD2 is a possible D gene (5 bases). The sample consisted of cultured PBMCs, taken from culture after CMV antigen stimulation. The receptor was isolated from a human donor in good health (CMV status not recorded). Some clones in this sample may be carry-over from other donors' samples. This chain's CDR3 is CASSLAPKTTFGEQFF. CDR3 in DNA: TGTGCCAGCAGCTTAGCGCCAAAGACTACGTTCGGAGAGCAGTTCTTC.